Listed here is a single TCR beta chain. The table came from immunoSEQ multiplex PCR; TCRdb's copy has only in-frame clones and leaves some out. The sample holds about 190,000 clones, around nine tenths seen once. These data come from a study of blood T cell repertoires in COVID-19. Germline CDR1 SNHLY, CDR2 FYNNEI. The V and J ends lost 6 bases and 5 bases respectively, with 7 bases between them. CDR3 length equals 11 residues. The chain has TRBV2 and TRBJ2-5; D is unresolved. The sequenced material came from peripheral blood. The sequence was obtained from a middle-aged man with acute or convalescent COVID-19. In DNA form, the CDR3 reads TGTGCCAGCAGAGAACGGGAGACCCAGTACTTC. It encodes CASRERETQYF.